The next 5 T cell receptor beta chains were all read from a single sample in a study of cytomegalovirus exposure and HLA in healthy donors. A multiplex PCR was run with 60 Vbeta primers and 13 Jbeta primers. Produced via immunoSEQ multiplex PCR; TCRdb's table is partial and in-frame only. The sample lists roughly 120,000 clones; 60% to 85% were seen once. The sample consisted of PBMCs. Every receptor here comes from a middle-aged man in good health and CMV-seropositive.

This rearrangement joins TRBV2 to TRBJ1-6; the match to TRBD1 covers 9 bases. Germline trimming cut 6 bases from V and 10 bases from J; bases unmatched to any gene: 7. The CDR3 spans 14 residues. From germline, CDR1 is SNHLY and CDR2 FYNNEI. This CDR3 is CASRKNRGPSPLHF. In DNA, the CDR3 is TGTGCCAGCAGAAAAAACAGGGGGCCGTCACCCCTCCACTTT.

The chain has TRBV4-1 and TRBJ1-2, with 12 bases aligning to TRBD1. Germline loops: CDR1 MGHRA, CDR2 YSYEKL. The CDR3 spans 14 residues. The trim removed 4 bases at V and 6 bases at J, leaving 3 bases unmatched. The CDR3 spells CASSPGQGADGYTF. CDR3 DNA: TGCGCCAGCAGCCCGGGACAGGGGGCCGATGGCTACACCTTC.

V and J are TRBV6-1 and TRBJ1-5; D perhaps matches TRBD1 (5 bases). In germline, CDR1 is MNHNS, CDR2 SASEGT. This CDR3 has 13 amino acids. The V end was cut by 3 bases, the J end by 7 bases, with 10 bases between. The CDR3 is CASSENRPQPQHF. The CDR3 region has the DNA TGTGCCAGCAGTGAGAACAGGCCCCAGCCCCAGCATTTT.

The chain has TRBV30 and TRBJ2-1, with 9 bases that match TRBD2. Germline loops: CDR1 GTSNPN, CDR2 SVGIG (reference sequence). Unmatched junction bases numbered 7, after V lost 6 bases and J lost 7 bases. The CDR3 spans 13 residues. Written as DNA, the CDR3 is TGTGCCTGCTACAGCGGGAGGCGGAATGAGCAGTTCTTC. Amino acid sequence: CACYSGRRNEQFF.

In DNA form, the CDR3 reads TGTGCCAGCAGCTTAGGTGTGACAGGGGGTTTTTATGAGCAGTTCTTC. Translating gives CASSLGVTGGFYEQFF. The V call is TRBV7-6, the J call TRBJ2-1; 9 bases are a match to TRBD1. The CDR3 spans 16 residues. J lost 8 bases, V lost 1 base, and 9 bases had no gene match. Per germline, CDR1 SGHVS and CDR2 FNYEAQ.